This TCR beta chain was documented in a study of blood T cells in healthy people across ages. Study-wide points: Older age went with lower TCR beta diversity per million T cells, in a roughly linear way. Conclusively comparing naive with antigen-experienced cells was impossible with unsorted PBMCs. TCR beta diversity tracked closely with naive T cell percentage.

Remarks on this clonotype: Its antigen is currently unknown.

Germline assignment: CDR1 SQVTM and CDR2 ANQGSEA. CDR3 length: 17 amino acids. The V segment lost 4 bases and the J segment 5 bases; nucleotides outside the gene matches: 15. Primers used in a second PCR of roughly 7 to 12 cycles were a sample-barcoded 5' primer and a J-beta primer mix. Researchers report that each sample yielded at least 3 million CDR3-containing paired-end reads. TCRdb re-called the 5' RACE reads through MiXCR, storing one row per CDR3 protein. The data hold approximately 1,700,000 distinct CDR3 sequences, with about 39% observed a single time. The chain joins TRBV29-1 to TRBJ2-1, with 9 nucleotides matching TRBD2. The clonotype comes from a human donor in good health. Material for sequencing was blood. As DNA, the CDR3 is TGCAGCGTTGGGGATCTTATGCTAGCGGGGAGAGACAATGAGCAGTTCTTC. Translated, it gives CSVGDLMLAGRDNEQFF.